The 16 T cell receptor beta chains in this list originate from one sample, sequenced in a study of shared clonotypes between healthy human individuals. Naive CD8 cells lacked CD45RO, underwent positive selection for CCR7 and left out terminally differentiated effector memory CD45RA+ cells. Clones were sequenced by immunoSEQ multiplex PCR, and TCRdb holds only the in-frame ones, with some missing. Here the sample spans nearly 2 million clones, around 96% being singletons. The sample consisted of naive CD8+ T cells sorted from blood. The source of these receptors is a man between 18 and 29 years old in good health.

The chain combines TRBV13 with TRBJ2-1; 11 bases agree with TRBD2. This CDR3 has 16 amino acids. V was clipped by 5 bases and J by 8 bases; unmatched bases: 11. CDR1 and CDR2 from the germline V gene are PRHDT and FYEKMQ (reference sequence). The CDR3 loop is CASSAFVGSGRDEQFF. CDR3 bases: TGTGCCAGCAGCGCCTTCGTGGGTAGCGGGAGGGATGAGCAGTTCTTC.

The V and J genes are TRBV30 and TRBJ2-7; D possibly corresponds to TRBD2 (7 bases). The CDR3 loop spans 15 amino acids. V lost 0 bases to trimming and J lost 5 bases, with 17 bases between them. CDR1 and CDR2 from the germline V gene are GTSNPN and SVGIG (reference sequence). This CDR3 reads CAWSVYGGLRHEQYF. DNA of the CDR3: TGTGCCTGGAGTGTATACGGGGGGCTTAGGCACGAGCAGTACTTC.

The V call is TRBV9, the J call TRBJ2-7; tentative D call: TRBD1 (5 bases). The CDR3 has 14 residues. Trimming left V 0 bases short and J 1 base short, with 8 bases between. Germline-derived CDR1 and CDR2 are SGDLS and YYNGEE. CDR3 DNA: TGTGCCAGCAGCGTAGGGACAATGTCCTACGAGCAGTACTTC. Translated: CASSVGTMSYEQYF.

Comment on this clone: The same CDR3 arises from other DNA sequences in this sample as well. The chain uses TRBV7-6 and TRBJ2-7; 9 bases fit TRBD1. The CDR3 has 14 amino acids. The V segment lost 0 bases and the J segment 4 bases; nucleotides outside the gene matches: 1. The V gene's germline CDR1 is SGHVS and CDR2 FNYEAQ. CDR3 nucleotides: TGTGCCAGCAGCTTAGCCGGACAGGGGTACGAGCAGTACTTC. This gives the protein CASSLAGQGYEQYF.

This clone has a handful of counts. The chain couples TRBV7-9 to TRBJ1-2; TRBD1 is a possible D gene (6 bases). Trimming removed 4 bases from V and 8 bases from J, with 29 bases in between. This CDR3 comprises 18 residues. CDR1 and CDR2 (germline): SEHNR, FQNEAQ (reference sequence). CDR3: CASSSHGRGLFTSLGYTF. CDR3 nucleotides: TGTGCCAGCAGCTCCCATGGCAGGGGATTATTTACCTCTTTGGGCTACACCTTC.

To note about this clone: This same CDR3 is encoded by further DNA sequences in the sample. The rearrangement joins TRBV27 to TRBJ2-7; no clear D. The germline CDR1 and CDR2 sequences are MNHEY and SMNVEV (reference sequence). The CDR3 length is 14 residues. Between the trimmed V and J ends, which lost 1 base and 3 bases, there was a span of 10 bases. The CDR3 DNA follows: TGTGCCAGCAGTTTATTCCCCGCTAGCTACGAGCAGTACTTC. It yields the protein CASSLFPASYEQYF.

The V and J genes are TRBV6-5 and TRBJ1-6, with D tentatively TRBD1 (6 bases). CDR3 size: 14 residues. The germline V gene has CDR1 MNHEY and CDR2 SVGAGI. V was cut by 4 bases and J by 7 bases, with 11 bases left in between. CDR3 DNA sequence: TGTGCCAGCAGTTGGGGGGCCCTGAATTCACCCCTCCACTTT. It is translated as CASSWGALNSPLHF.

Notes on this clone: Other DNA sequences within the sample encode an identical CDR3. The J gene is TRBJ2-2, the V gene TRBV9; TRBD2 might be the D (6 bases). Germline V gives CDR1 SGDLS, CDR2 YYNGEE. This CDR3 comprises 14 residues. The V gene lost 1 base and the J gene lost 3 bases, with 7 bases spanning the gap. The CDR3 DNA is TGTGCCAGCAGCGTATCGGGGGACACCGGGGAGCTGTTTTTT. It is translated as CASSVSGDTGELFF.

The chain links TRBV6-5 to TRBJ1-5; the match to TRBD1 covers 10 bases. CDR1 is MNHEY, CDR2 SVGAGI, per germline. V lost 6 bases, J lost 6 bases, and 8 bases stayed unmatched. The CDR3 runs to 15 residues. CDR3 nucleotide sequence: TGTGCCAGCAGATCAGACAGGGGGCAGGGTCAGCCCCAGCATTTT. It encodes CASRSDRGQGQPQHF.

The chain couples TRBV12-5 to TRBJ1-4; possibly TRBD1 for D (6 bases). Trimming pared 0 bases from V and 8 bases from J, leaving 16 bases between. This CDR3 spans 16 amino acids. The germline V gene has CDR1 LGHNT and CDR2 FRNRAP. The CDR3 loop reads CASGLVPARGEEKLFF. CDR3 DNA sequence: TGTGCTAGTGGTTTGGTACCGGCCAGGGGAGAGGAAAAACTGTTTTTT.

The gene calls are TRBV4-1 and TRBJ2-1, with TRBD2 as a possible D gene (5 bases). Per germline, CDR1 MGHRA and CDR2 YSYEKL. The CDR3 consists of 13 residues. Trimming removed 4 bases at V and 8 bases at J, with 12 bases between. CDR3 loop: CASSPGESYEQFF. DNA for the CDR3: TGCGCCAGCAGCCCTGGGGAGTCCTATGAGCAGTTCTTC.

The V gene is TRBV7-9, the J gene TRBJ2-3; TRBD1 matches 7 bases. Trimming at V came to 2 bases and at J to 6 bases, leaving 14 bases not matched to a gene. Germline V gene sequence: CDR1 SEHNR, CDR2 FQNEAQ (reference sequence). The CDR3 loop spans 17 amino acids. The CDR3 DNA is TGTGCCAGCAGCTTAATAATTGGACAGGCCTTTGGGGATACGCAGTATTTT. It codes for CASSLIIGQAFGDTQYF. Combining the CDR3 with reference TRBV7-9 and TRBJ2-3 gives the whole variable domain DTGVSQNPRHKITKRGQNVTFRCDPISEHNRLYWYRQTLGQGPEFLTYFQNEAQLEKSRLLSDRFSAERPKGSFSTLEIQRTEQGDSAMYLCASSLIIGQAFGDTQYFGPGTRLTVL.

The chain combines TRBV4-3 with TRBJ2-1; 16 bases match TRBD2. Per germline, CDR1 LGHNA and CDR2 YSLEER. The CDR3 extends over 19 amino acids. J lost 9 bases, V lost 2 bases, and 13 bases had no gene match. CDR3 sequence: CASSQSLVGTSGRAGEQFF. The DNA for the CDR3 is TGCGCCAGCAGCCAATCTCTGGTAGGGACTAGCGGGAGGGCCGGTGAGCAGTTCTTC.

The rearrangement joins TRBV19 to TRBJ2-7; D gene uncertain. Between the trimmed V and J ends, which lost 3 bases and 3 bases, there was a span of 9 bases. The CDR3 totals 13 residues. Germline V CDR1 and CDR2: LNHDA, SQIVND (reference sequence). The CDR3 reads CASSMTLFYEQYF. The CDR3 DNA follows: TGTGCCAGTAGTATGACCCTATTCTACGAGCAGTACTTC.

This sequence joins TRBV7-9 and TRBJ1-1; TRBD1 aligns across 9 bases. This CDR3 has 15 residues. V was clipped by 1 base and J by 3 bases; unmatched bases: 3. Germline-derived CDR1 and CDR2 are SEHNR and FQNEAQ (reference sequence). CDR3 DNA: TGTGCCAGCAGCTTAGTACAGGGGGCCTACACTGAAGCTTTCTTT. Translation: CASSLVQGAYTEAFF.

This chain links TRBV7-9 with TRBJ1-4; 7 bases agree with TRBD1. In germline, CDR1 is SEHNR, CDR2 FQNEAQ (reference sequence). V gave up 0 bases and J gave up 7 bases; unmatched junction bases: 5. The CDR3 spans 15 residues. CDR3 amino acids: CASSLAGGGFEKLFF. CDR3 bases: TGTGCCAGCAGCTTAGCCGGAGGGGGCTTTGAAAAACTGTTTTTT.